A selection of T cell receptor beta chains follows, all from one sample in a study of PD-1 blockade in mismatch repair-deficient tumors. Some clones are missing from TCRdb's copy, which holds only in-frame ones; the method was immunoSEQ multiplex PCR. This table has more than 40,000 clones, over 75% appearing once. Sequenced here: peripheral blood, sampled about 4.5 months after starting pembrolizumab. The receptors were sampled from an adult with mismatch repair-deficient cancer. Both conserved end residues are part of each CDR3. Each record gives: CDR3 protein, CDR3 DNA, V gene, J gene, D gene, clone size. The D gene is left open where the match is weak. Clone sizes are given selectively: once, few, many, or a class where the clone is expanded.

CASSLGIGANEQYF	TGTGCCAGCAGCTTAGGAATAGGGGCCAACGAGCAGTACTTC	TRBV7-2	TRBJ2-7	.	.
CASRKGTSGTGELFF	TGTGCCAGCAGGAAAGGGACATCCGGGACCGGGGAGCTGTTTTTT	TRBV5-4	TRBJ2-2	.	.
CASSWQATYEQYF	TGTGCCAGCTCTTGGCAGGCCACCTACGAGCAGTACTTC	TRBV18	TRBJ2-7	.	few
CASSSSGNSGNTIYF	TGCGCCAGCAGCTCCTCAGGGAACTCTGGAAACACCATATATTTT	TRBV5-1	TRBJ1-3	.	.
CASSSFQGSGELFF	TGTGCCAGCAGTTCTTTTCAGGGATCCGGGGAGCTGTTTTTT	TRBV6-5	TRBJ2-2	.	.
CAIAPAGTSGSDTQYF	TGTGCCATCGCCCCGGCCGGGACTAGCGGGAGTGATACGCAGTATTTT	TRBV10-3	TRBJ2-3	TRBD2	.
CASSPQAGGPTDTQYF	TGTGCCAGCAGCCCTCAAGCGGGAGGGCCGACAGATACGCAGTATTTT	TRBV7-8	TRBJ2-3	TRBD2	.
CASSRHGTPVGETQYF	TGTGCCAGCAGCCGACACGGGACTCCCGTAGGGGAGACCCAGTACTTC	TRBV7-2	TRBJ2-5	.	.
CAWTGTSGSTDTQYF	TGTGCCTGGACCGGGACTAGCGGTAGCACAGATACGCAGTATTTT	TRBV30	TRBJ2-3	TRBD2	.
CASSVDGTGVEKLFF	TGTGCCAGCAGCGTAGATGGGACAGGGGTTGAAAAACTGTTTTTT	TRBV9	TRBJ1-4	TRBD1	.
CASSERGVISEKLFF	TGTGCCAGCAGTGAAAGGGGGGTTATAAGTGAAAAACTGTTTTTT	TRBV2	TRBJ1-4	.	.
CASSFSTSVTGELFF	TGTGCCAGCAGCTTTTCGACTAGCGTTACCGGGGAGCTGTTTTTT	TRBV7-2	TRBJ2-2	TRBD2	few
CASTPRLEVGTQYF	TGTGCCAGTACCCCCCGCTTGGAGGTAGGGACCCAGTACTTC	TRBV19	TRBJ2-5	.	.
CASSSVAGGAYNEQFF	TGTGCCAGCAGCTCCGTAGCGGGAGGCGCCTACAATGAGCAGTTCTTC	TRBV7-2	TRBJ2-1	TRBD2	.
CASSEWGGANVLTF	TGTGCCAGCAGTGAGTGGGGTGGGGCCAACGTCCTGACTTTC	TRBV6-1	TRBJ2-6	.	.
CASTRDGGLGNQPQHF	TGTGCCAGTACGCGGGACGGGGGATTGGGCAATCAGCCCCAGCATTTT	TRBV19	TRBJ1-5	.	.
CASSILFPTGGYNEQFF	TGTGCCAGTAGTATCCTCTTCCCGACAGGGGGGTACAATGAGCAGTTCTTC	TRBV19	TRBJ2-1	TRBD1	.
CASSTRQGGNQPQHF	TGTGCCAGTAGTACCAGACAGGGGGGCAATCAGCCCCAGCATTTT	TRBV19	TRBJ1-5	TRBD1	.
CASSNSGANTGELFF	TGTGCCAGCAGCAACAGCGGGGCGAACACCGGGGAGCTGTTTTTT	TRBV6-1	TRBJ2-2	TRBD2	.
CASSPRALATNEKLFF	TGTGCCAGTAGTCCAAGGGCACTTGCAACTAATGAAAAACTGTTTTTT	TRBV19	TRBJ1-4	.	.
CAWSGTLSGNTIYF	TGTGCCTGGAGTGGGACTCTTTCTGGAAACACCATATATTTT	TRBV30	TRBJ1-3	.	few
CASSSGRSTDTQYF	TGTGCCAGCAGCTCGGGCAGGAGCACAGATACGCAGTATTTT	TRBV5-4	TRBJ2-3	.	few
CASSFFTNTEAFF	TGTGCCAGCAGCTTCTTTACGAACACTGAAGCTTTCTTT	TRBV5-6	TRBJ1-1	.	.
CASSPRQGDYGYTF	TGTGCCAGTAGTCCGAGACAGGGGGACTATGGCTACACCTTC	TRBV19	TRBJ1-2	TRBD1	.
CASIGTGGFGFF	TGTGCCAGCATCGGGACAGGGGGCTTCGGTTTCTTT	TRBV2	TRBJ1-1	TRBD1	.
CASSLGQHHNEQFF	TGTGCCAGCAGCCTGGGACAGCACCACAATGAGCAGTTCTTC	TRBV5-5	TRBJ2-1	TRBD1	.
CAPRPYSCF	.	TRBV6-4	TRBJ1-2	.	.
CASSARPSGGAQYF	TGCGCCAGCAGTGCAAGGCCTAGCGGGGGAGCCCAGTACTTC	TRBV10-1	TRBJ2-5	TRBD2	.
CASSPGAGNTEAFF	TGTGCCAGCAGCCCAGGGGCGGGGAACACTGAAGCTTTCTTT	TRBV7-3	TRBJ1-1	.	once
CASSSRDRVQETQYF	TGTGCCAGCAGCTCAAGGGACAGGGTCCAAGAGACCCAGTACTTC	TRBV7-6	TRBJ2-5	TRBD1	.
CASSNNTINMAFF	TGTGCCAGCAGTAATAACACCATAAACATGGCTTTCTTT	TRBV5-4	TRBJ1-1	.	.
CSVEAGELFF	TGCAGCGTTGAAGCCGGGGAGCTGTTTTTT	TRBV29-1	TRBJ2-2	.	.
CASSSTGANTEAFF	TGTGCCAGCAGCTCTACAGGGGCGAACACTGAAGCTTTCTTT	TRBV7-3	TRBJ1-1	TRBD1	.
CASSPGLAGGEYQETQYF	TGTGCCAGCAGCCCGGGACTAGCGGGAGGGGAGTACCAAGAGACCCAGTACTTC	TRBV5-8	TRBJ2-5	TRBD2	.
CASSESSKFTSGSYNEQFF	TGCGCCAGCAGTGAGTCTTCAAAGTTCACTAGCGGGTCCTACAATGAGCAGTTCTTC	TRBV10-1	TRBJ2-1	TRBD2	.
CASSWVGSGSVEQYF	TGTGCCAGCAGCTGGGTGGGGAGCGGGAGTGTTGAGCAGTACTTC	TRBV7-2	TRBJ2-7	TRBD2	.
CASSPRGASGELFF	TGTGCCAGTAGTCCTAGGGGAGCTTCCGGGGAGCTGTTTTTT	TRBV19	TRBJ2-2	.	.
CASSTRGEETQYF	TGTGCCAGCAGCACTAGGGGGGAAGAGACCCAGTACTTC	TRBV5-4	TRBJ2-5	.	.
CASSLEGFPGETQYF	TGCGCCAGCAGCTTGGAAGGCTTCCCTGGGGAGACCCAGTACTTC	TRBV5-1	TRBJ2-5	.	.
CASSLVPGEGADTQYF	TGCGCCAGCAGCCTCGTTCCGGGGGAGGGGGCAGATACGCAGTATTTT	TRBV4-1	TRBJ2-3	.	.
CASSLGGLWHEQYF	TGTGCCAGCAGCTTGGGAGGTCTTTGGCACGAGCAGTACTTC	TRBV5-6	TRBJ2-7	.	.
CASSEGGRGEQFF	TGCGCCAGCAGTGAGGGTGGGAGGGGTGAGCAGTTCTTC	TRBV10-1	TRBJ2-1	TRBD2	.
CASSPGQHTGELFF	TGTGCCAGCAGTCCGGGACAGCACACCGGGGAGCTGTTTTTT	TRBV27	TRBJ2-2	TRBD1	few
CASSVAGGGGQPQHF	TGTGCCAGCAGCGTAGCGGGGGGCGGGGGTCAGCCCCAGCATTTT	TRBV9	TRBJ1-5	.	.
CASSEGDGRSYGYTF	TGTGCCAGCAGTGAGGGGGACGGACGGTCTTATGGCTACACCTTC	TRBV2	TRBJ1-2	.	.
CASSREKAYNEQFF	TGTGCCAGCTCACGGGAGAAAGCCTACAATGAGCAGTTCTTC	TRBV18	TRBJ2-1	.	once
CASSGLAGVTDTQFF	TGTGCCAGCAGCGGACTAGCGGGAGTTACGGATACGCAGTTCTTC	TRBV2	TRBJ2-1	TRBD2	few
CASSLAGPSGYEQYF	TGTGCCAGCAGCTTAGCGGGCCCCTCAGGCTACGAGCAGTACTTC	TRBV7-8	TRBJ2-7	.	.
CASSQIAGPYEQYF	TGTGCCAGCAGTCAGATAGCGGGACCCTACGAGCAGTACTTC	TRBV2	TRBJ2-7	TRBD2	.